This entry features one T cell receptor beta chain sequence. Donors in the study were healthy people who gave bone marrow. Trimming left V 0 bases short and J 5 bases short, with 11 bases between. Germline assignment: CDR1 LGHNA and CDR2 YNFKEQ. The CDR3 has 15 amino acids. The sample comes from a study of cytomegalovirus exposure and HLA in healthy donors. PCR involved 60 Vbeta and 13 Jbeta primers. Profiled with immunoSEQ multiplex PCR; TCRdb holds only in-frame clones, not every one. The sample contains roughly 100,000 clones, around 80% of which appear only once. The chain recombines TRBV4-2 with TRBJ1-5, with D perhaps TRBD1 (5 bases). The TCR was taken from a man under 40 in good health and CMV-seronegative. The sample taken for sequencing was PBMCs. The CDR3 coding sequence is TGTGCCAGCAGCCAAGATTCTGGGGCGCATCAGCCCCAGCATTTT. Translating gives CASSQDSGAHQPQHF.